A selection of T cell receptor beta chains follows, all from one sample in a study of cytotoxic CD8 clonotypes in ibrutinib-treated CLL. TCRdb's table, derived via immunoSEQ multiplex PCR, lists solely in-frame clones and lacks some. Of about 140,000 clones listed, 80% are singletons. The sample in question was PBMCs, obtained after 36 months of ibrutinib treatment. These receptors came from a human donor with chronic lymphocytic leukemia. CDR3s include the opening cysteine and the closing phenylalanine or tryptophan. Fields, in order: CDR3 protein, CDR3 DNA, V gene, D gene, J gene, clone size. D genes are given only for firm matches. The listing skips clone size in some rows; elsewhere it reads once, few, many or a size class.

CDR3 protein: CASSNSGRRNEQFF
CDR3 DNA: TGTGCCAGTAGTAATAGCGGGAGAAGGAATGAGCAGTTCTTC
V gene: TRBV19
D gene: TRBD2
J gene: TRBJ2-1
clone size: -

CDR3 protein: CAWSNSPSGSPSGELFF
CDR3 DNA: TGTGCCTGGAGTAACTCCCCTAGCGGGAGTCCGTCCGGGGAGCTGTTTTTT
V gene: TRBV30
D gene: TRBD2
J gene: TRBJ2-2
clone size: -

CDR3 protein: CATRTGSLTSGSILLQREQFF
CDR3 DNA: TGTGCCACTCGGACAGGGTCGTTGACTAGCGGGAGTATCTTACTTCAAAGGGAGCAGTTCTTC
V gene: TRBV15
D gene: TRBD2
J gene: TRBJ2-1
clone size: -

CDR3 protein: CASSDSYNEQFF
CDR3 DNA: TGCGCCAGCAGCGATTCGTACAATGAGCAGTTCTTC
V gene: TRBV5-1
D gene: -
J gene: TRBJ2-1
clone size: -

CDR3 protein: CASSWGELSNQPQHF
CDR3 DNA: TGTGCCAGTAGTTGGGGGGAACTTAGCAATCAGCCCCAGCATTTT
V gene: TRBV19
D gene: -
J gene: TRBJ1-5
clone size: -

CDR3 protein: CASSQTGTGPYEQYF
CDR3 DNA: TGCGCCAGCAGCCAAACCGGGACAGGGCCCTACGAGCAGTACTTC
V gene: TRBV4-1
D gene: TRBD1
J gene: TRBJ2-7
clone size: -

CDR3 protein: CASSELGETYEQYF
CDR3 DNA: TGTGCCAGCAGTGAATTGGGGGAAACCTACGAGCAGTACTTC
V gene: TRBV25-1
D gene: -
J gene: TRBJ2-7
clone size: -

CDR3 protein: CASSIPWTGGSPLHF
CDR3 DNA: TGTGCCAGCAGTATCCCCTGGACAGGGGGATCACCCCTCCACTTT
V gene: TRBV28
D gene: TRBD1
J gene: TRBJ1-6
clone size: few

CDR3 protein: CASSQDGGVGTEAFF
CDR3 DNA: TGCGCCAGCAGCCAAGACGGGGGGGTGGGAACTGAAGCTTTCTTT
V gene: TRBV4-1
D gene: -
J gene: TRBJ1-1
clone size: -

CDR3 protein: CSARDTGELFF
CDR3 DNA: TGCAGCGCTAGAGATACCGGGGAGCTGTTTTTT
V gene: TRBV29-1
D gene: -
J gene: TRBJ2-2
clone size: -

CDR3 protein: CASSVSGLGRYEQYF
CDR3 DNA: TGTGCCAGCAGTGTTTCGGGACTAGGTCGGTACGAGCAGTACTTC
V gene: TRBV6-1
D gene: TRBD2
J gene: TRBJ2-7
clone size: -

CDR3 protein: CASSLSLGTANEQFF
CDR3 DNA: TGCGCCAGCAGCTTGAGTCTAGGAACTGCCAATGAGCAGTTCTTC
V gene: TRBV5-1
D gene: -
J gene: TRBJ2-1
clone size: -

CDR3 protein: CASSQETSGDYNEQFF
CDR3 DNA: TGCGCCAGCAGCCAAGAGACTAGCGGGGACTACAATGAGCAGTTCTTC
V gene: TRBV4-1
D gene: TRBD2
J gene: TRBJ2-1
clone size: -

CDR3 protein: CASRDRDFYSPLHF
CDR3 DNA: TGTGCCAGCAGGGACAGGGATTTTTATTCACCCCTCCACTTT
V gene: TRBV28
D gene: TRBD1
J gene: TRBJ1-6
clone size: -

CDR3 protein: CASGPPSGYTF
CDR3 DNA: TGTGCCAGCGGGCCTCCCTCTGGCTACACCTTC
V gene: TRBV6-1
D gene: -
J gene: TRBJ1-2
clone size: -

CDR3 protein: CASSPGDRFSGNTIYF
CDR3 DNA: TGCGCCAGCAGCCCCGGGGACAGGTTCTCTGGAAACACCATATATTTT
V gene: TRBV5-1
D gene: TRBD1
J gene: TRBJ1-3
clone size: -

CDR3 protein: CASSPGTSGNTIYF
CDR3 DNA: TGCGCCAGCAGCCCGGGAACTTCTGGAAACACCATATATTTT
V gene: TRBV5-1
D gene: -
J gene: TRBJ1-3
clone size: -

CDR3 protein: CASGSGLSGETQYF
CDR3 DNA: TGTGCTAGTGGTTCGGGACTTAGTGGAGAGACCCAGTACTTC
V gene: TRBV12-5
D gene: -
J gene: TRBJ2-5
clone size: -

CDR3 protein: CASSFGLKSPLHF
CDR3 DNA: TGTGCCAGCAGCTTTGGGTTAAAATCACCCCTCCACTTT
V gene: TRBV11-2
D gene: -
J gene: TRBJ1-6
clone size: -

CDR3 protein: CASSGLTEAFF
CDR3 DNA: TGTGCCAGCAGTGGGCTCACTGAAGCTTTCTTT
V gene: TRBV2
D gene: -
J gene: TRBJ1-1
clone size: few

CDR3 protein: CASRGRGYQETQYF
CDR3 DNA: TGTGCCAGCCGAGGGCGGGGCTACCAAGAGACCCAGTACTTC
V gene: TRBV7-9
D gene: -
J gene: TRBJ2-5
clone size: -

CDR3 protein: CASRQTGTPYYGYTF
CDR3 DNA: TGTGCCAGCAGACAGACCGGGACACCGTACTATGGCTACACCTTC
V gene: TRBV6-5
D gene: -
J gene: TRBJ1-2
clone size: -

CDR3 protein: CASIRDRVENIQYF
CDR3 DNA: TGTGCCAGCATCAGAGACAGGGTTGAAAACATTCAGTACTTC
V gene: TRBV6-6
D gene: TRBD1
J gene: TRBJ2-4
clone size: once

CDR3 protein: CASSVSRDRAYEQYF
CDR3 DNA: TGTGCCAGCAGCGTGAGCCGGGACAGGGCCTACGAGCAGTACTTC
V gene: TRBV9
D gene: TRBD1
J gene: TRBJ2-7
clone size: -

CDR3 protein: CASRRTSGTYEQYF
CDR3 DNA: TGTGCCAGCAGAAGGACTAGCGGGACTTACGAGCAGTACTTC
V gene: TRBV6-5
D gene: TRBD2
J gene: TRBJ2-7
clone size: few

CDR3 protein: CASSVEGSSGNTIYF
CDR3 DNA: TGTGCCAGCAGTGTAGAGGGGAGCTCTGGAAACACCATATATTTT
V gene: TRBV2
D gene: -
J gene: TRBJ1-3
clone size: medium-sized

CDR3 protein: CASSPEVYNEQFF
CDR3 DNA: TGTGCCAGCAGCCCGGAGGTGTACAATGAGCAGTTCTTC
V gene: TRBV6-4
D gene: -
J gene: TRBJ2-1
clone size: few

CDR3 protein: CASSQGAGVTGEEQFF
CDR3 DNA: TGTGCCAGCTCACAAGGCGCGGGAGTCACCGGGGAAGAGCAGTTCTTC
V gene: TRBV18
D gene: TRBD2
J gene: TRBJ2-1
clone size: -

CDR3 protein: CASSLGDHLTDTQYF
CDR3 DNA: TGTGCCAGCAGCTTGGGGGACCATCTAACAGATACGCAGTATTTT
V gene: TRBV5-4
D gene: -
J gene: TRBJ2-3
clone size: once

CDR3 protein: CAWTSTRDTQYF
CDR3 DNA: TGTGCCTGGACTTCGACTCGCGATACGCAGTATTTT
V gene: TRBV30
D gene: -
J gene: TRBJ2-3
clone size: few

CDR3 protein: CASSLQVSNYGYTF
CDR3 DNA: TGTGCCAGCAGTCTACAGGTCTCTAACTATGGCTACACCTTC
V gene: TRBV28
D gene: -
J gene: TRBJ1-2
clone size: -

CDR3 protein: CASSPQQETQYF
CDR3 DNA: TGTGCCAGCTCACCCCAACAAGAGACCCAGTACTTC
V gene: TRBV18
D gene: -
J gene: TRBJ2-5
clone size: -

CDR3 protein: CASSSQDSGANVLTF
CDR3 DNA: TGTGCCAGCAGCTCACAGGACTCTGGGGCCAACGTCCTGACTTTC
V gene: TRBV7-9
D gene: -
J gene: TRBJ2-6
clone size: -

CDR3 protein: CASSLRGDTGELFF
CDR3 DNA: TGTGCCAGCAGTCTAAGGGGGGACACCGGGGAGCTGTTTTTT
V gene: TRBV2
D gene: -
J gene: TRBJ2-2
clone size: -